This passage covers 28 T cell receptor beta chains from one sample sequenced in a study of blood T cell repertoires in COVID-19. The method was immunoSEQ multiplex PCR; TCRdb's version includes in-frame clones alone and lacks a portion of them. The sample includes 150,000 to 200,000 clones, approximately 85% of them seen just once. Source material: peripheral blood. The receptors originated from a woman aged 55-70 years with acute or convalescent COVID-19.

The CDR3 region has the DNA TGCGCCAGCAGCTTGGAAGGAGGCGGGGAGACCCAGTACTTC. This encodes CASSLEGGGETQYF. This rearrangement joins TRBV5-1 to TRBJ2-5, with D perhaps matching TRBD2 (5 bases). Trimming stripped 0 bases from V and 5 bases from J, with 11 bases between. This CDR3 region has 14 residues. Germline V CDR1 and CDR2: SGHRS, YFSETQ.

This clone was seen just once. The rearrangement uses TRBV6-5 and TRBJ1-2, with 7 bases matching TRBD1. Trimming at V came to 5 bases and at J to 0 bases, leaving 3 bases not matched to a gene. The CDR3 is made up of 14 amino acids. Germline V gene lookup returns CDR1 MNHEY and CDR2 SVGAGI. The CDR3 here is CASSPGTANYGYTF. The DNA of the CDR3 is TGTGCCAGCAGTCCTGGGACAGCTAACTATGGCTACACCTTC.

As DNA, the CDR3 is TGTGCCAGCAGCTTGGCCTTACAGCTGGAATACAATGAGCAGTTCTTC. Its translation: CASSLALQLEYNEQFF. This chain joins TRBV5-5 and TRBJ2-1; D not resolved. Germline V gene data show CDR1 as SGHKS and CDR2 as YYEKEE (reference sequence). V lost 0 bases, J lost 4 bases, and 14 bases lay in between. The length of the CDR3 is 16 residues.

V gene TRBV7-2 combines with J gene TRBJ2-1; 11 bases fit TRBD2. V was pared by 4 bases and J by 7 bases, with 12 bases of the junction left unmatched. CDR1 and CDR2 from the germline V gene are SGHTA and FQGNSA. This CDR3 contains 17 residues. CDR3 sequence: CASSWSSGRPQGNEQFF. As DNA, the CDR3 is TGTGCCAGCAGCTGGTCTAGCGGGAGGCCCCAGGGGAATGAGCAGTTCTTC.

The genes are TRBV2 and TRBJ2-5; D remains unclear. This CDR3 has 12 amino acids. Trimming took off 1 base at V and 6 bases at J, with 6 bases between the two ends. Germline V gene data show CDR1 as SNHLY and CDR2 as FYNNEI. In DNA form, the CDR3 reads TGTGCCAGCAGTGAAGTGAGAAAGACCCAGTACTTC. This translates into CASSEVRKTQYF.

V usage is TRBV25-1 and J usage is TRBJ2-7; possible D gene TRBD2, 5 bases. This CDR3 region has 14 residues. CDR1 and CDR2 from the germline V gene are MGHDK and SYGVNS. V was shortened by 6 bases and J by 6 bases, with 18 bases between the two germline ends. The CDR3 sequence is CASRRDLAGVEQYF. The DNA for the CDR3 is TGTGCCAGCAGGAGGGATCTAGCTGGCGTCGAGCAGTACTTC.

The chain combines TRBV11-3 with TRBJ1-2; maybe TRBD1 (6 bases). The CDR3 spans 15 residues. From germline, CDR1 is SGHNT and CDR2 YENEEA. The germline V and J ends were trimmed by 7 bases and 2 bases, with 17 bases remaining between them. The CDR3 reads CASTPGAGQNYGYTF. As DNA, the CDR3 is TGTGCCAGCACTCCCGGTGCCGGACAGAACTATGGCTACACCTTC. The whole variable domain, remainder taken from reference TRBV11-3 and TRBJ1-2, is EAGVVQSPRYKIIEKKQPVAFWCNPISGHNTLYWYLQNLGQGPELLIRYENEEAVDDSQLPKDRFSAERLKGVDSTLKIQPAELGDSAVYLCASTPGAGQNYGYTFGSGTRLTVV.

This sequence joins TRBV2 and TRBJ2-1, with TRBD2 as a possible D gene (5 bases). The CDR3 extends over 15 amino acids. Trimming removed 3 bases from V and 0 bases from J, with 9 bases in between. The germline V gene has CDR1 SNHLY and CDR2 FYNNEI. The CDR3 is CASSDKRSSYNEQFF. For the CDR3, the DNA is TGTGCCAGCAGTGATAAGCGGAGCTCCTACAATGAGCAGTTCTTC.

This clone appeared a few times. The J gene is TRBJ2-7, the V gene TRBV29-1; D possibly corresponds to TRBD2 (5 bases). The CDR3 contains 11 residues. V dropped 3 bases and J dropped 4 bases, with 7 bases sitting between them. Germline CDR1 reads SQVTM; CDR2 reads ANQGSEA. The CDR3, as DNA: TGCAGCGTTGAGGAGGATTACGAGCAGTACTTC. Protein sequence: CSVEEDYEQYF.

The chain couples TRBV11-2 to TRBJ1-3; 8 bases are a match to TRBD1. Germline lookup yields CDR1 SGHAT and CDR2 FQNNGV. This CDR3 has 16 residues. V lost 1 base, J lost 3 bases, and 5 bases stayed unmatched. As DNA, the CDR3 is TGTGCCAGCAGCTTAGTCGACAGGGGTTATGGAAACACCATATATTTT. Protein: CASSLVDRGYGNTIYF.

The V gene is TRBV27, the J gene TRBJ2-1; D call uncertain. V was pared by 1 base and J by 7 bases, with 8 bases between. Looked up from germline, CDR1 is MNHEY and CDR2 is SMNVEV (reference sequence). The CDR3 has 13 amino acids. CDR3 nucleotide sequence: TGTGCCAGCAGTTTATTCATGAGAAATGAGCAGTTCTTC. This translates into CASSLFMRNEQFF.

This clone was recorded only once. The genes are TRBV6-5 and TRBJ1-6; no clear D gene. Trimming took off 3 bases at V and 0 bases at J, with 6 bases between the two ends. The CDR3 spans 15 residues. CDR1 and CDR2 from the germline V gene are MNHEY and SVGAGI. The CDR3 loop is CASSYMSSYNSPLHF. The DNA of the CDR3 is TGTGCCAGCAGTTATATGAGCTCCTATAATTCACCCCTCCACTTT.

V is TRBV7-2 and J is TRBJ2-1; TRBD2 matches at 10 bases. The CDR3 runs to 15 residues. Looked up from germline, CDR1 is SGHTA and CDR2 is FQGNSA. The V and J ends lost 1 base and 4 bases, in that order; junction bases with no gene match: 1. CDR3 in amino acids: CASSLGTSGYNEQFF. The DNA of the CDR3 is TGTGCCAGCAGCTTAGGGACTAGCGGTTACAATGAGCAGTTCTTC.

The genes are TRBV5-6 and TRBJ1-1, with 9 bases that match TRBD1. Germline values: CDR1 SGHDT, CDR2 YYEEEE. The CDR3 runs to 15 residues. The V gene end was trimmed by 4 bases and the J gene end by 4 bases; junction bases not matched to a gene: 8. This CDR3 is CASSTGTGRGTEAFF. CDR3 DNA sequence: TGTGCCAGCAGCACCGGGACAGGGAGAGGCACTGAAGCTTTCTTT.

The rearrangement links TRBV7-9 to TRBJ1-6; D perhaps matches TRBD1 (6 bases). Trimming took off 5 bases at V and 9 bases at J, with 14 bases between the two ends. Germline lookup yields CDR1 SEHNR and CDR2 FQNEAQ (reference sequence). The CDR3 contains 14 residues. CDR3 sequence reads: CASSAGTRSSPLHF. Written as DNA, the CDR3 is TGTGCCAGCAGCGCCGGGACAAGGTCTTCACCCCTCCACTTT.

As to this clone: The sample contains more than one DNA sequence encoding this CDR3. The chain links TRBV7-9 to TRBJ1-1; maybe TRBD1 (5 bases). The CDR3 spans 15 residues. Germline values: CDR1 SEHNR, CDR2 FQNEAQ (reference sequence). V was cut by 1 base and J by 1 base, with 10 bases left in between. CDR3 sequence: CASSLVGRENTEAFF. CDR3 in DNA: TGTGCCAGCAGCTTAGTAGGCAGGGAGAACACTGAAGCTTTCTTT.

The V gene is TRBV6-5, the J gene TRBJ1-2; D gene unclear. The length of the CDR3 is 13 residues. CDR1 is MNHEY and CDR2 is SVGAGI in the germline V gene. V lost 6 bases to trimming and J lost 4 bases, with 12 bases between them. The CDR3 DNA reads as TGTGCCAGCAGATCAACAGCTACCTATGGCTACACCTTC. Translated: CASRSTATYGYTF.

CDR3 coding DNA: TGTGCCAGCAGCAACGGGGGGAATGAGCAGTTCTTC. As protein: CASSNGGNEQFF. This chain uses TRBV2 with TRBJ2-1, with 7 bases fitting TRBD2. The CDR3 spans 12 residues. The V and J ends lost 6 bases and 7 bases, in that order; junction bases with no gene match: 3. CDR1 and CDR2 from the germline V gene are SNHLY and FYNNEI.

The chain employs TRBV19 and TRBJ1-5, with 9 bases matching TRBD1. J was trimmed by 0 bases and V by 6 bases; bases with no gene match: 3. The CDR3 spans 15 residues. Germline V lookup: CDR1 LNHDA, CDR2 SQIVND (reference sequence). CDR3 sequence reads: CASRRTGDSNQPQHF. DNA of the CDR3: TGTGCCAGTAGGAGGACAGGGGATAGCAATCAGCCCCAGCATTTT.

The genes are TRBV10-3 and TRBJ1-4; 7 bases match TRBD1. The CDR3 runs to 15 residues. In germline, CDR1 is ENHRY, CDR2 SYGVKD. J gave up 3 bases and V 10 bases, and 11 bases lay outside the gene matches. In nucleotides, the CDR3 is TGTGCCACACAGGGGAAGGGGACAGCTAATGAAAAACTGTTTTTT. Its translation is CATQGKGTANEKLFF.

As for this clone: The same CDR3 can be traced to other DNA sequences in this sample. This chain links TRBV30 with TRBJ2-3, with 11 bases fitting TRBD1. Per the germline V gene, CDR1 is GTSNPN and CDR2 is SVGIG (reference sequence). This CDR3 has 18 residues. The V gene end was trimmed by 6 bases and the J gene end by 4 bases; junction bases not matched to a gene: 18. CDR3 sequence reads: CACSRGTGGLGEPDTQYF. DNA of the CDR3: TGTGCCTGTTCTAGGGGGACAGGGGGTTTGGGGGAGCCAGATACGCAGTATTTT.

The chain has TRBV7-2 and TRBJ1-1; 8 bases are shared with TRBD1. Germline V gene data show CDR1 as SGHTA and CDR2 as FQGNSA. The ends lost 5 bases at V and 6 bases at J; junction bases unmatched: 11. CDR3 length equals 15 residues. In DNA, the CDR3 is TGTGCCAGCAGCACCCGTCCCGGACAGGGCGCTGAAGCTTTCTTT. It specifies CASSTRPGQGAEAFF.

This clone showed up just once. V is TRBV29-1 and J is TRBJ1-1; 9 bases align to TRBD1. The V gene's germline CDR1 is SQVTM and CDR2 ANQGSEA. This CDR3 comprises 14 residues. The V and J ends lost 2 bases and 5 bases, in that order; junction bases with no gene match: 6. The chain's CDR3 is CSVETGGAGTEAFF. Written as DNA, the CDR3 is TGCAGCGTTGAAACAGGGGGCGCGGGGACTGAAGCTTTCTTT.

V usage is TRBV29-1 and J usage is TRBJ2-2; weak D call: TRBD1 (6 bases). CDR3 length: 13 amino acids. The V end lost 3 bases, the J end lost 1 base, and 6 bases lay between the germline ends. CDR1 is SQVTM and CDR2 is ANQGSEA in the germline V gene. CDR3: CSVDRGNTGELFF. As DNA, the CDR3 is TGCAGCGTTGACAGGGGGAACACCGGGGAGCTGTTTTTT.

This clone was found many times. The genes are TRBV6-5 and TRBJ2-1; 9 positions match TRBD2. This CDR3 comprises 14 residues. The junction had 4 bases not matched to a gene; V was cut back by 5 bases and J by 5 bases. Per the germline V gene, CDR1 is MNHEY and CDR2 is SVGAGI. This chain's CDR3 is CASSSSGGHNEQFF. The CDR3 coding sequence is TGTGCCAGCAGTAGTAGCGGGGGCCACAATGAGCAGTTCTTC.

This chain joins TRBV14 and TRBJ1-1; TRBD1 might be the D (5 bases). The CDR3 runs 18 residues. Germline V gives CDR1 SGHDN, CDR2 FVKESK. V lost 0 bases to trimming and J lost 1 base, with 18 bases between them. The DNA of the CDR3 is TGTGCCAGCAGCCAAGAAGGTCCTGACGGGGGAGGGAACACTGAAGCTTTCTTT. It yields the protein CASSQEGPDGGGNTEAFF.

This chain joins TRBV6-5 and TRBJ1-1; tentatively, D is TRBD1 (5 bases). V was trimmed by 2 bases and J by 1 base, leaving 11 bases between them. Germline V gene sequence: CDR1 MNHEY, CDR2 SVGAGI. This CDR3 region has 15 residues. The CDR3 coding sequence is TGTGCCAGCAGTTACGGGGGGGACTGGAACACTGAAGCTTTCTTT. Encoded protein: CASSYGGDWNTEAFF.

V usage is TRBV29-1 and J usage is TRBJ2-3; 9 bases map to TRBD2. The length of the CDR3 is 13 residues. V shed 7 bases, J shed 6 bases, and the junction held 8 bases outside the gene matches. Germline V CDR1 and CDR2: SQVTM, ANQGSEA. The chain's CDR3 is CSASAGGPDTQYF. The CDR3 region has the DNA TGCAGCGCCAGTGCGGGAGGGCCGGATACGCAGTATTTT.